The 2 T cell receptor beta chains below were found in one sample sequenced in a study of blood T cells in healthy people across ages (dated by TCRdb to the mid-2010s). To prepare the library, 5' RACE was applied. Sequencing took place on an Illumina HiSeq 2500. A second PCR of about 7 to 12 cycles was run with a J-beta primer mix and a sample-barcoded 5' primer. TCRdb reprocessed the public reads (quality trimming at Q25 with fastp, clone calling with MiXCR) and kept in-frame beta chains. When rows share a CDR3 protein, they turn into one entry using the most common DNA and genes. The sample has over 550,000 distinct CDR3 sequences on record, approximately 30% of them singletons. The ten largest clones add up to less than 20% of the sample. The specimen sequenced was blood. The receptors come from a woman of 80 years or more in good health.

In regard to this clonotype: This may come from a read error, since a much larger clone is one base off. The chain combines TRBV7-2 with TRBJ2-7, with TRBD2 matching 12 bases. In germline, CDR1 is SGHTA, CDR2 FQGNSA. This CDR3 has 14 residues. With 5 bases clipped from V and 7 bases from J, the junction kept 6 bases outside the gene matches. CDR3 loop: CASSVLAGGGEQYF. CDR3 sequence (DNA): TGTGCCAGCAGCGTCCTAGCGGGGGGGGGTGAGCAGTACTTC.

Only a few counts were recorded for this clonotype. The V and J genes are TRBV5-1 and TRBJ1-3; 8 bases align to TRBD1. Germline V lookup: CDR1 SGHRS, CDR2 YFSETQ. The CDR3 length is 15 residues. J gave up 3 bases and V 4 bases, and 6 bases lay outside the gene matches. CDR3 in DNA: TGCGCCAGCAGCGCGGGACAGGATAATGGAAACACCATATATTTT. This gives the protein CASSAGQDNGNTIYF.